The source of this T cell receptor beta chain is a study of T cell changes during pregnancy in multiple sclerosis. Here immunoSEQ multiplex PCR was the method, and the copy in TCRdb shows in-frame clones only, minus some. The top ten clones hold about 0.31% of a sample with some 70,000 clones, 75% to 95% of them seen once. Germline CDR1 is SGHKS and CDR2 is YYEKEE (reference sequence). Trimming removed 6 bases from V and 2 bases from J, with 17 bases in between. The CDR3 spans 15 residues. The chain recombines TRBV5-5 with TRBJ1-2, with a tentative D call TRBD1 (5 bases). The sample here was CD4+ T cells from peripheral blood mononuclear cells, taken in the third trimester of pregnancy. This TCR was sampled from a female donor in good health, enrolled as a control in a pregnancy study. The CDR3 spells CASTPGFQGNYGYTF. CDR3 DNA sequence: TGTGCCAGCACCCCTGGATTCCAGGGAAACTATGGCTACACCTTC. Filled out from reference TRBV5-5 and TRBJ1-2, the complete variable domain reads DAGVTQSPTHLIKTRGQQVTLRCSPISGHKSVSWYQQVLGQGPQFIFQYYEKEERGRGNFPDRFSARQFPNYSSELNVNALLLGDSALYLCASTPGFQGNYGYTFGSGTRLTVV.